The next 31 T cell receptor beta chains were all read from a single sample in a study of cytomegalovirus exposure and HLA in healthy donors. The PCR contained 60 Vbeta and 13 Jbeta primers. The repertoire was sequenced with immunoSEQ multiplex PCR; TCRdb's copy has only in-frame clones and lacks some. The sample holds some 84,000 clones, 63% seen once. The sample consisted of PBMCs. These receptors came from a woman aged 40-49 years in good health and CMV-seropositive.

This sequence joins TRBV5-6 and TRBJ2-7; 9 nucleotides line up with TRBD2. The V and J ends lost 4 bases and 4 bases, in that order; junction bases with no gene match: 9. Germline V gene lookup returns CDR1 SGHDT and CDR2 YYEEEE. There are 15 residues in the CDR3. CDR3 in DNA: TGTGCCAGCAGCCGGCGGGCTAGCGGGACATACGAGCAGTACTTC. It encodes CASSRRASGTYEQYF.

The chain is built from TRBV5-1 and TRBJ2-3; TRBD2 aligns across 14 bases. This CDR3 is built from 15 residues. V lost 4 bases to trimming and J lost 3 bases; unmatched junction nucleotides: 1. The germline gives CDR1 SGHRS, CDR2 YFSETQ. DNA of the CDR3: TGCGCCAGCAGCAGGACTAGCGGGAGGACAGATACGCAGTATTTT. Translation gives CASSRTSGRTDTQYF.

This clone showed up just a few times. V is TRBV5-4 and J is TRBJ2-7, with 12 bases matching TRBD2. The CDR3 covers 15 residues. Germline V gene lookup returns CDR1 SGHNT and CDR2 YYREEE (reference sequence). Trimming took 3 bases from V and 9 from J; bases not matched to a gene: 10. The CDR3 is CASSSVASGRVGQYF. DNA of the CDR3: TGTGCCAGCAGCTCGGTGGCTAGCGGGAGGGTCGGGCAGTACTTC.

For this clone: This sample includes further DNA sequences coding for the same CDR3. This sequence joins TRBV6-5 and TRBJ2-7, with D possibly matching TRBD2 (5 bases). CDR1 and CDR2 (germline): MNHEY, SVGAGI. This CDR3 has 12 residues. V was shortened by 9 bases and J by 0 bases, with 9 bases between the two germline ends. This chain's CDR3 is CARLAGSYEQYF. DNA for the CDR3: TGTGCCAGGCTGGCGGGCTCCTACGAGCAGTACTTC.

The J gene is TRBJ2-1, the V gene TRBV27, with TRBD1 as a possible D gene (5 bases). The V gene's germline CDR1 is MNHEY and CDR2 SMNVEV (reference sequence). CDR3 size: 15 residues. The V gene lost 5 bases and the J gene lost 8 bases, with 19 bases spanning the gap. The CDR3 loop is CASSLGRVAGDEQFF. The CDR3 coding sequence is TGTGCCAGCAGTCTAGGCAGGGTGGCTGGTGATGAGCAGTTCTTC.

The chain couples TRBV6-5 to TRBJ1-2; 9 bases are a match to TRBD1. V lost 4 bases, J lost 2 bases, and 5 bases stayed unmatched. This CDR3 has 15 residues. Germline CDR1 reads MNHEY; CDR2 reads SVGAGI. The CDR3 here is CASSSWTGDNYGYTF. The CDR3 DNA sequence: TGTGCCAGCAGTTCCTGGACAGGGGACAACTATGGCTACACCTTC.

The gene calls are TRBV6-1 and TRBJ2-5; D not certain. This CDR3 is 13 amino acids long. CDR1 is MNHNS, CDR2 SASEGT, per germline. With 8 bases removed from V and 3 bases from J, the gap between germline ends came to 13 bases. The DNA for the CDR3 is TGTGCCAGCCGTCGAGCTGGAGAAGAGACCCAGTACTTC. This translates into CASRRAGEETQYF.

This clone was found a few times. This sequence joins TRBV2 and TRBJ2-7, with 13 positions matching TRBD2. V lost 7 bases and J lost 0; bases outside the gene matches: 6. This CDR3 is 16 amino acids long. Germline CDR1 reads SNHLY; CDR2 reads FYNNEI. CDR3 sequence reads: CASMPGLAGVSYEQYF. The DNA for the CDR3 is TGTGCCAGCATGCCCGGACTAGCGGGGGTCTCCTACGAGCAGTACTTC.

Only one count was recorded for this clone. The chain has TRBV11-2 and TRBJ2-1; TRBD2 matches at 9 bases. Trimming removed 2 bases from V and 12 bases from J; junction bases left unmatched: 8. In germline, CDR1 is SGHAT, CDR2 FQNNGV. The length of the CDR3 is 14 residues. In DNA form, the CDR3 reads TGTGCCAGCAGCTTACAATTAGCGGGAGCCGGGCAGTTCTTC. This encodes CASSLQLAGAGQFF.

This chain uses TRBV27 with TRBJ1-4; a weak D match, TRBD1 (6 bases). CDR1 MNHEY and CDR2 SMNVEV come from the germline V gene (reference sequence). V was shortened by 5 bases and J by 4 bases, with 11 bases between the two germline ends. The CDR3 sequence is 14 residues long. In nucleotides, the CDR3 is TGTGCCAGCAGTCCCGGACAGCTTAATGAAAAACTGTTTTTT. Encoded protein: CASSPGQLNEKLFF.

This chain uses TRBV29-1 with TRBJ1-2, with 8 bases that match TRBD1. The CDR3 contains 14 residues. J lost 8 bases, V lost 3 bases, and 11 bases had no gene match. Germline V lookup: CDR1 SQVTM, CDR2 ANQGSEA. CDR3 region: CSVDLLDRGEGYTF. CDR3 in DNA: TGCAGCGTTGACTTACTCGACAGGGGAGAAGGCTACACCTTC. The variable domain in full, with the rest retrieved from reference TRBV29-1 and TRBJ1-2, is SAVISQKPSRDICQRGTSLTIQCQVDSQVTMMFWYRQQPGQSLTLIATANQGSEATYESGFVIDKFPISRPNLTFSTLTVSNMSPEDSSIYLCSVDLLDRGEGYTFGSGTRLTVV.

The chain combines TRBV4-1 with TRBJ2-7; 9 bases line up with TRBD2. Unmatched junction bases numbered 4, after V lost 1 base and J lost 3 bases. CDR1 is MGHRA, CDR2 YSYEKL, per germline. The CDR3 runs 15 residues. CDR3 nucleotides: TGCGCCAGCAGCCAAGTGACTAGCGGAGACTACGAGCAGTACTTC. It yields the protein CASSQVTSGDYEQYF.

This sequence joins TRBV5-4 and TRBJ2-1, with a tentative D call TRBD1 (6 bases). CDR3 length: 15 residues. V was cut by 8 bases and J by 0 bases, with 15 bases left in between. The germline gives CDR1 SGHNT, CDR2 YYREEE (reference sequence). CDR3 coding DNA: TGTGCCAGTGCGTCGGGACAAAGCTCCTACAATGAGCAGTTCTTC. Translating it yields CASASGQSSYNEQFF. The whole variable domain, filled in from reference TRBV5-4 and TRBJ2-1, reads ETGVTQSPTHLIKTRGQQVTLRCSSQSGHNTVSWYQQALGQGPQFIFQYYREEENGRGNFPPRFSGLQFPNYSSELNVNALELDDSALYLCASASGQSSYNEQFFGPGTRLTVL.

This chain links TRBV4-3 with TRBJ1-1; 8 positions agree with TRBD1. In germline, CDR1 is LGHNA, CDR2 YSLEER. The CDR3 sequence is 17 residues long. Losses at the gene ends were 3 bases for V and 1 base for J; bases not matched to a gene: 10. CDR3 amino acids: CASSQDRVRIGNTEAFF. The CDR3 nucleotides are TGCGCCAGCAGCCAGGACAGGGTGCGAATTGGGAACACTGAAGCTTTCTTT.

J is TRBJ2-2 and V is TRBV27, with D maybe TRBD1 (6 bases). Germline V gene sequence: CDR1 MNHEY, CDR2 SMNVEV (reference sequence). The V end was cut by 2 bases, the J end by 4 bases, with 14 bases between. This CDR3 contains 16 residues. The CDR3 is CASSLTSGQLTGELFF. The CDR3 DNA follows: TGTGCCAGCAGTTTAACCTCGGGACAACTCACCGGGGAGCTGTTTTTT.

J is TRBJ1-1 and V is TRBV2, with D hard to call. The CDR3 is made up of 16 amino acids. Germline CDR1 reads SNHLY; CDR2 reads FYNNEI. Trimming left V 10 bases short and J 1 base short, with 22 bases between. As DNA, the CDR3 is TGTGCCACCTCAACTGCGAGGGAGCAGGCGAACACTGAAGCTTTCTTT. Translated: CATSTAREQANTEAFF.

The chain couples TRBV2 to TRBJ1-1; D unclear. The CDR3 extends over 13 amino acids. Germline-derived CDR1 and CDR2 are SNHLY and FYNNEI. The V end was cut by 6 bases, the J end by 4 bases, with 12 bases between. The CDR3 region has the DNA TGTGCCAGCAGCTTCTGGAGTGGCACTGAAGCTTTCTTT. As protein: CASSFWSGTEAFF. Full variable domain (outside the CDR3, taken from reference TRBV2 and TRBJ1-1): EPEVTQTPSHQVTQMGQEVILRCVPISNHLYFYWYRQILGQKVEFLVSFYNNEISEKSEIFDDQFSVERPDGSNFTLKIRSTKLEDSAMYFCASSFWSGTEAFFGQGTRLTVV.

The V call is TRBV5-4, the J call TRBJ1-3, with D hard to call. Trimming stripped 0 bases from V and 6 bases from J, with 7 bases between. The germline gives CDR1 SGHNT, CDR2 YYREEE (reference sequence). This CDR3 spans 13 amino acids. CDR3 sequence: CASSLAYANTIYF. Written as DNA, the CDR3 is TGTGCCAGCAGCTTGGCCTATGCAAACACCATATATTTT.

This chain joins TRBV5-4 and TRBJ1-2; perhaps TRBD1 as D (6 bases). This CDR3 has 15 amino acids. V gave up 4 bases and J gave up 7 bases, with 20 bases separating them. Germline assignment: CDR1 SGHNT and CDR2 YYREEE (reference sequence). Written as DNA, the CDR3 is TGTGCCAGCAGCCGCATTGGACAGACGCTGGGTGGCTACACCTTC. Translating it yields CASSRIGQTLGGYTF.

This chain joins TRBV7-6 and TRBJ2-5; 8 bases are shared with TRBD1. The CDR3 covers 14 residues. From germline, CDR1 is SGHVS and CDR2 FNYEAQ. Germline trimming cut 5 bases from V and 3 bases from J; bases unmatched to any gene: 5. The DNA of the CDR3 is TGTGCCAGCAGCCTCGGACAGGGAAAAGAGACCCAGTACTTC. It codes for CASSLGQGKETQYF.

The chain is built from TRBV2 and TRBJ1-1; the D gene is possibly TRBD1 (6 bases). The CDR3 contains 14 residues. Deletions cut 6 bases from V and 4 bases from J, with 15 bases between. In germline, CDR1 is SNHLY, CDR2 FYNNEI. CDR3 nucleotides: TGTGCCAGCAGGACTACAGGGTCGCGCACTGAAGCTTTCTTT. This translates into CASRTTGSRTEAFF. The full variable domain, its missing parts supplied by reference TRBV2 and TRBJ1-1, is EPEVTQTPSHQVTQMGQEVILRCVPISNHLYFYWYRQILGQKVEFLVSFYNNEISEKSEIFDDQFSVERPDGSNFTLKIRSTKLEDSAMYFCASRTTGSRTEAFFGQGTRLTVV.

The chain uses TRBV7-8 and TRBJ2-5, with 12 positions matching TRBD2. Germline V gene sequence: CDR1 SGHVS, CDR2 FQNEAQ. CDR3 size: 18 residues. V shed 4 bases and J 4 bases; nucleotides not matched to a gene: 13. In DNA, the CDR3 is TGTGCCAGCAGCTCCCCGACTCTAGCGGGAGGGCCTGGAGAGACCCAGTACTTC. Translation gives CASSSPTLAGGPGETQYF. The full variable domain, with the rest looked up from reference TRBV7-8 and TRBJ2-5, is GAGVSQSPRYKVAKRGQDVALRCDPISGHVSLFWYQQALGQGPEFLTYFQNEAQLDKSGLPSDRFFAERPEGSVSTLKIQRTQQEDSAVYLCASSSPTLAGGPGETQYFGPGTRLLVL.

The chain joins TRBV9 to TRBJ2-7; the match to TRBD2 covers 14 bases. Per the germline V gene, CDR1 is SGDLS and CDR2 is YYNGEE. The trim removed 4 bases at V and 2 bases at J, leaving 2 bases unmatched. This CDR3 is built from 15 residues. Here the CDR3 DNA reads TGTGCCAGCAGCTTGGGACTAGCGGGAGCCTACGAGCAGTACTTC. Protein: CASSLGLAGAYEQYF.

This clone was seen a few times. This chain uses TRBV6-5 with TRBJ1-5; D unresolved. The CDR3 has 14 residues. V was cut by 3 bases and J by 4 bases, with 10 bases left in between. Germline-derived CDR1 and CDR2 are MNHEY and SVGAGI. CDR3 DNA: TGTGCCAGCAGTTATAACCCGAGGAATCAGCCCCAGCATTTT. Its translation: CASSYNPRNQPQHF.

V gene TRBV15 combines with J gene TRBJ2-3; 9 bases line up with TRBD1. Germline V gives CDR1 LNHNV, CDR2 YYDKDF (reference sequence). V lost 6 bases and J lost 6; bases outside the gene matches: 4. The CDR3 length is 13 residues. The CDR3 sequence: CATRDRGEDTQYF. CDR3 bases: TGTGCCACCAGGGACAGGGGCGAGGATACGCAGTATTTT.

The V and J genes are TRBV28 and TRBJ1-2; D is perhaps TRBD1 (6 bases). This CDR3 comprises 12 residues. CDR1 is MDHEN and CDR2 is SYDVKM in the germline V gene. Trimming removed 5 bases from V and 4 bases from J, with 8 bases in between. The CDR3 here is CASSADSYGYTF. The CDR3 coding sequence is TGTGCCAGCAGTGCGGACAGCTATGGCTACACCTTC.

The chain carries TRBV5-8 and TRBJ2-7; 13 nucleotides match TRBD2. CDR3 length: 15 amino acids. Germline V gene lookup returns CDR1 SGHTS and CDR2 YDEGEE. J gave up 5 bases and V 1 base, and 3 bases lay outside the gene matches. The CDR3 DNA reads as TGTGCCAGCAGCTTGTGGGGGACTAGCGGGGACGAGCAGTACTTC. Encoded protein: CASSLWGTSGDEQYF.

This clone has only a few counts. The chain links TRBV7-9 to TRBJ2-4; 12 nucleotides align to TRBD2. V dropped 5 bases and J dropped 0; count of bases not matched to a gene: 5. The CDR3 contains 17 residues. Per germline, CDR1 SEHNR and CDR2 FQNEAQ (reference sequence). The CDR3 DNA follows: TGTGCCAGCAGCCAGACGGGACTAGCGGGAGCCAAAAACATTCAGTACTTC. Translating gives CASSQTGLAGAKNIQYF.

This chain links TRBV19 with TRBJ2-1, with 9 bases identical to TRBD1. The J segment lost 2 bases and the V segment lost 3 bases, leaving 8 bases of the junction unmatched. Germline CDR1 LNHDA, CDR2 SQIVND (reference sequence). CDR3 length equals 17 residues. As DNA, the CDR3 is TGTGCCAGTAGTATGCTCTTGGGACAGGGAACCTACAATGAGCAGTTCTTC. Amino acid sequence: CASSMLLGQGTYNEQFF.

The V call is TRBV2, the J call TRBJ1-2; D perhaps matches TRBD1 (5 bases). This CDR3 has 14 amino acids. Germline V lookup: CDR1 SNHLY, CDR2 FYNNEI. V lost 3 bases to trimming and J lost 7 bases, with 15 bases between them. The CDR3 bases are TGTGCCAGCAGTGACGCAGACAGATGGATTGGCTACACCTTC. Translated, it gives CASSDADRWIGYTF. The complete variable domain, with remaining parts taken from reference TRBV2 and TRBJ1-2, reads EPEVTQTPSHQVTQMGQEVILRCVPISNHLYFYWYRQILGQKVEFLVSFYNNEISEKSEIFDDQFSVERPDGSNFTLKIRSTKLEDSAMYFCASSDADRWIGYTFGSGTRLTVV.

This clone was seen a few times. The chain recombines TRBV9 with TRBJ2-7, with 7 bases identical to TRBD1. J was trimmed by 2 bases and V by 3 bases; bases with no gene match: 8. CDR3 length: 15 residues. The germline V gene encodes CDR1 SGDLS and CDR2 YYNGEE. The CDR3 sequence is CASSADRDPPYEQYF. The CDR3 DNA reads as TGTGCCAGCAGCGCCGACAGGGACCCCCCCTACGAGCAGTACTTC.